The source of this TCR beta chain is a study of T cells in localized non-small cell lung cancer. Concerning this clone itself: Its target is unknown.

The germline V gene encodes CDR1 MNHEY and CDR2 SVGAGI. V shed 0 bases and J shed 3 bases, with 4 bases lying between them. This CDR3 is built from 13 residues. TCRdb's table, derived via immunoSEQ multiplex PCR, lists solely in-frame clones and lacks some. Here the sample spans tens of thousands of clones, roughly 90% being singletons. Study findings and constraints: Adjacent lung tissue had a median 57 of the top 100 clones found in the tumor. Greater T cell density in blood accompanied longer overall survival. Tumor showed lower T cell clonality than uninvolved adjacent lung, where it was highest.

The chain joins TRBV6-5 to TRBJ2-3; D is uncertain. Sample: peripheral blood, taken before any cancer treatment. The TCR was taken from a female donor older than 55 with stage I lung adenocarcinoma. The CDR3 here is CASSYSTTDTQYF. The CDR3 DNA reads TGTGCCAGCAGTTACTCGACAACAGATACGCAGTATTTT.